Listed below are T cell receptor beta chains from one sample, sequenced in a study of shared clonotypes between healthy human individuals. TCRdb keeps only in-frame clones here, not all; method: immunoSEQ multiplex PCR. The profile shows roughly 2,300,000 clones, about 90% of them singletons. The sample taken for sequencing was naive CD4+ T cells from PBMCs. The receptors come from a man younger than 35 in good health. Some clones in this sample may be carry-over from other donors' samples. The CDR3 runs from the conserved cysteine through the conserved F or W. D genes are given only for firm matches. The size field is filled for only some rows; it gives once, few, many or a size class.

size: few; V: TRBV28; D: -; J: TRBJ1-1; DNA: TGTGCCAGCGGGGAAACTGAAGCTTTCTTT; CDR3: CASGETEAFF
size: -; V: TRBV9; D: TRBD1; J: TRBJ2-5; DNA: TGTGCCAGCAGCGTAGGAAATACAGGGGAAGAGACCCAGTACTTC; CDR3: CASSVGNTGEETQYF
size: -; V: TRBV7-3; D: TRBD1; J: TRBJ1-1; DNA: TGTGCCAGCAGCTTAAGCGGGACAGCCCTGAACCCGAACACTGAAGCTTTCTTT; CDR3: CASSLSGTALNPNTEAFF
size: -; V: TRBV30; D: -; J: TRBJ2-1; DNA: TGTGCCTGGAGTGTAGGGCTGTACAATGAGCAGTTCTTC; CDR3: CAWSVGLYNEQFF
size: -; V: TRBV5-1; D: -; J: TRBJ2-1; DNA: TGCGCCAGCAGCCCTCTGGCGGGAGAGCAGTTCTTC; CDR3: CASSPLAGEQFF
size: -; V: TRBV5-1; D: TRBD1; J: TRBJ1-2; DNA: TGCGCCAGCAGCCCCCAGGGGGGGGTTAACTATGGCTACACCTTC; CDR3: CASSPQGGVNYGYTF
size: -; V: TRBV2; D: -; J: TRBJ2-1; DNA: TGTGCCAGCAGTGTCCAGCGGAACAATGAGCAGTTCTTC; CDR3: CASSVQRNNEQFF
size: once; V: TRBV28; D: TRBD1; J: TRBJ2-5; DNA: TGTGCCAGCAGCCCGATATCCAGGGGGTGGGTGGGCCCTCAAGAGACCCAGTACTTC; CDR3: CASSPISRGWVGPQETQYF
size: -; V: TRBV2; D: -; J: TRBJ1-1; DNA: TGTGCCAGCAGGGAGGGGGGTGAAGCTTTCTTT; CDR3: CASREGGEAFF
size: -; V: TRBV11-2; D: TRBD2; J: TRBJ2-1; DNA: TGTGCCAGCGGAGGAGGCGGGAGGTTGTCTGGTGAGCAGTTCTTC; CDR3: CASGGGGRLSGEQFF
size: -; V: TRBV30; D: -; J: TRBJ1-5; DNA: TGTGCCTGGAGTGCTAAACAGGGTAGCAATCAGCCCCAGCATTTT; CDR3: CAWSAKQGSNQPQHF
size: -; V: TRBV5-1; D: -; J: TRBJ1-1; DNA: TGCGCCAGCAGCTTGGACAGTAGAACCACTGAAGCTTTCTTT; CDR3: CASSLDSRTTEAFF
size: -; V: TRBV29-1; D: TRBD1; J: TRBJ2-2; DNA: TGCAGCGCTGTGGACAGGGCGGACACCGGGGAGCTGTTTTTT; CDR3: CSAVDRADTGELFF
size: -; V: TRBV28; D: TRBD2; J: TRBJ2-7; DNA: TGTGCCACCGGCCTTCCGGGACTAGGGGGCTACGAGCAGTACTTC; CDR3: CATGLPGLGGYEQYF
size: -; V: TRBV18; D: -; J: TRBJ2-6; DNA: TGTGCCAGCTCACCACTATACTCTGGGGCCAACGTCCTGACTTTC; CDR3: CASSPLYSGANVLTF
size: -; V: TRBV18; D: -; J: TRBJ1-3; DNA: TGTGCCAGCTCACCACCGGGCCATACGAGTGGAAACACCATATATTTT; CDR3: CASSPPGHTSGNTIYF
size: -; V: TRBV29-1; D: TRBD1; J: TRBJ1-1; DNA: TGCAGCGCTCGACAGGGGGCTAACACTGAAGCTTTCTTT; CDR3: CSARQGANTEAFF
size: -; V: TRBV9; D: TRBD2; J: TRBJ2-6; DNA: TGTGCCAGCAGCTTGACTAGCGGGAGGGCTGGGGCCAACGTCCTGACTTTC; CDR3: CASSLTSGRAGANVLTF
size: few; V: TRBV27; D: -; J: TRBJ1-2; DNA: TGTGCCAGCAGTTTTCGAGGGACCTATGGCTACACCTTC; CDR3: CASSFRGTYGYTF
size: -; V: TRBV6-1; D: -; J: TRBJ1-1; DNA: TGTGCCAGCAGTGCCCTTAGGGGGAGCGAAGCTTTCTTT; CDR3: CASSALRGSEAFF
size: -; V: TRBV6-5; D: -; J: TRBJ2-7; DNA: TGTGCCAGCAAGGAGCGGGCCTTATCCTACGAGCAGTACTTC; CDR3: CASKERALSYEQYF
size: -; V: TRBV2; D: -; J: TRBJ1-2; DNA: TGTGCCAGCATGACCGACAGGCTCTCCCCCGACTACACCTTC; CDR3: CASMTDRLSPDYTF
size: -; V: TRBV7-3; D: -; J: TRBJ2-2; DNA: TGTGCCAGCAGCCCCAAACTACTCCCCGGGGAGCTGTTTTTT; CDR3: CASSPKLLPGELFF
size: -; V: TRBV30; D: -; J: TRBJ1-2; DNA: TGTGCCTGGAGTGTTGGGAACTGGGGTAATGGCTACACCTTC; CDR3: CAWSVGNWGNGYTF
size: few; V: TRBV14; D: -; J: TRBJ2-2; DNA: TGTGCCAGCAGCCAAGTAGGCAGGGAGGTGTTTTTT; CDR3: CASSQVGREVFF
size: -; V: TRBV28; D: TRBD1; J: TRBJ1-2; DNA: TGTGCCAGCAGTTACCGCGAGACAGGGGGTCATGGCTACACCTTC; CDR3: CASSYRETGGHGYTF
size: -; V: TRBV5-1; D: TRBD2; J: TRBJ2-5; DNA: TGCGCCAGCAGCCCGGTAGCACGCGGGAGCAGAAGAGAGACCCAGTACTTC; CDR3: CASSPVARGSRRETQYF
size: -; V: TRBV21-1; D: -; J: TRBJ2-5; DNA: TGTGCCAGCAGCAGTTATCCGGGACTAGCGGGAGTTCGGTTATTTGGGGAGGAGACCCAGTACTTC; CDR3: CASSSYPGLAGVRLFGEETQYF
size: -; V: TRBV28; D: TRBD1; J: TRBJ2-1; DNA: TGTGCCAGCAGTCCCCTCTTCGGACAGGGGCTCAGCGAGCAGTTCTTC; CDR3: CASSPLFGQGLSEQFF
size: -; V: TRBV7-3; D: -; J: TRBJ2-1; DNA: TGTGCCAGCAGCGTCGGAGGGGGAACCCATAATGAGCAGTTCTTC; CDR3: CASSVGGGTHNEQFF
size: once; V: TRBV9; D: -; J: TRBJ2-2; DNA: TGTGCCAGCAGCGTAGGACAGGTTAACACCGGGGAGCTGTTTTTT; CDR3: CASSVGQVNTGELFF
size: -; V: TRBV12-2; D: -; J: TRBJ1-5; DNA: TGTGCAAGTCGCTTTAACCGCAATCAGCCCCAGCATTTT; CDR3: CASRFNRNQPQHF
size: -; V: TRBV7-8; D: TRBD1; J: TRBJ2-2; DNA: TGTGCCAGCAGCATTTTCAGGGGGAAGAACACCGGGGAGCTGTTTTTT; CDR3: CASSIFRGKNTGELFF
size: -; V: TRBV6-1; D: -; J: TRBJ2-3; DNA: TGTGCCAGCAGTGAGGGTTCACTGGGCACAGATACGCAGTATTTT; CDR3: CASSEGSLGTDTQYF
size: -; V: TRBV18; D: -; J: TRBJ1-4; DNA: TGTGCCAGCTCACCCCGACAAGTAAATGAAAAACTGTTTTTT; CDR3: CASSPRQVNEKLFF
size: -; V: TRBV5-1; D: -; J: TRBJ2-5; DNA: TGCGCCAGCAGCTTGGGTGGGGGTGAGGAGACCCAGTACTTC; CDR3: CASSLGGGEETQYF
size: once; V: TRBV23-1; D: -; J: TRBJ2-7; DNA: TGCGCCAGCAGTCATCCAAAGGCGGTGGCTGTCCACGACTACGAGCAGTACTTC; CDR3: CASSHPKAVAVHDYEQYF
size: -; V: TRBV29-1; D: -; J: TRBJ2-2; DNA: TGCAGCGTTGGGGCGGTTCCGACCGGGGAGCTGTTTTTT; CDR3: CSVGAVPTGELFF
size: -; V: TRBV7-2; D: -; J: TRBJ1-5; DNA: TGTGCCAGCAGCTTAGCTTTCGGGGGAATAGCCTCGCAGCCCCAGCATTTT; CDR3: CASSLAFGGIASQPQHF
size: -; V: TRBV5-1; D: TRBD2; J: TRBJ2-7; DNA: TGCGCCAGCAGCTGGATAGCGGGAGTAAGCGACGAGCAGTACTTC; CDR3: CASSWIAGVSDEQYF
size: once; V: TRBV7-9; D: -; J: TRBJ1-1; DNA: TGTGCCAGCAGCTTACCCCCCGGGCTCCCGAACACTGAAGCTTTCTTT; CDR3: CASSLPPGLPNTEAFF
size: -; V: TRBV11-2; D: TRBD1; J: TRBJ2-2; DNA: TGTGCCAGCAGATCGATTCGGACAGGGAACACCGGGGAGCTGTTTTTT; CDR3: CASRSIRTGNTGELFF
size: -; V: TRBV5-1; D: -; J: TRBJ1-2; DNA: TGCGCCAGCAGCTTGAGACAGCCTCAAGGGGGCTACACCTTC; CDR3: CASSLRQPQGGYTF
size: once; V: TRBV11-2; D: -; J: TRBJ2-1; DNA: TGTGCCAGCAGCCGGTACGGGGAAGGGGGTGGCGGCGAGCAGTTCTTC; CDR3: CASSRYGEGGGGEQFF
size: -; V: TRBV5-1; D: TRBD2; J: TRBJ2-5; DNA: TGCGCCAGCAGCCCGGGACTAGCGGAGACCCAGTACTTC; CDR3: CASSPGLAETQYF
size: -; V: TRBV30; D: TRBD1; J: TRBJ1-2; DNA: TGTGCCTGGAGTAAGGGGGCTGGGTATGGCTACACCTTC; CDR3: CAWSKGAGYGYTF
size: -; V: TRBV11-1; D: -; J: TRBJ2-7; DNA: TGTGCCAGCAGCTTAGGGGCGGGGCCCTACGAGCAGTACTTC; CDR3: CASSLGAGPYEQYF